Each of the 12 T cell receptor beta chains below was sequenced from the same sample in a study of T cell changes during pregnancy in multiple sclerosis. This table comes from immunoSEQ multiplex PCR, and its TCRdb copy is limited to in-frame clones, with some not included. Here the sample spans fewer than 90,000 clones, roughly 93% being singletons. The sequences come from peripheral blood, collected in the third trimester of pregnancy. These receptors all come from a female donor in good health, enrolled as a control in a pregnancy study.

This chain uses TRBV6-6 with TRBJ2-5, with TRBD2 identical over 7 bases. This CDR3 has 14 amino acids. The V gene end was trimmed by 6 bases and the J gene end by 2 bases; junction bases not matched to a gene: 6. From germline, CDR1 is MNHNY and CDR2 SVGAGI (reference sequence). The CDR3 DNA follows: TGTGCCAGCAGCCTTCCGGGACTACAAGAGACCCAGTACTTC. Its protein product is CASSLPGLQETQYF.

This clone was seen once. V gene TRBV7-9 combines with J gene TRBJ2-7; D is uncertain. V lost 3 bases to trimming and J lost 3 bases, with 15 bases between them. This CDR3 spans 15 amino acids. The germline gives CDR1 SEHNR, CDR2 FQNEAQ (reference sequence). This CDR3 reads CASSFKASRVYEQYF. CDR3 DNA: TGTGCCAGCAGCTTTAAGGCCTCCCGGGTCTACGAGCAGTACTTC.

The chain uses TRBV5-1 and TRBJ2-7, with 9 bases identical to TRBD2. There are 15 residues in the CDR3. Unmatched junction bases numbered 9, after V lost 4 bases and J lost 4 bases. From germline, CDR1 is SGHRS and CDR2 YFSETQ. DNA of the CDR3: TGCGCCAGCAGCCCCGTAGCGGGAGTTCGGTACGAGCAGTACTTC. Its protein is CASSPVAGVRYEQYF.

The chain joins TRBV11-3 to TRBJ2-2; D is unclear. The CDR3 length is 16 residues. V was shortened by 5 bases and J by 1 base, with 14 bases between the two germline ends. Germline V lookup: CDR1 SGHNT, CDR2 YENEEA. CDR3 region: CASSTYRLGNTGELFF. CDR3 bases: TGTGCCAGCAGCACTTACCGGCTAGGGAACACCGGGGAGCTGTTTTTT.

The CDR3 sequence: CASSGAGGPQETQYF. The CDR3 DNA reads as TGTGCCAGCAGTGGCGCGGGAGGGCCCCAAGAGACCCAGTACTTC. The V call is TRBV9, the J call TRBJ2-5; TRBD2 matches at 9 bases. After removal of 5 bases from V and 1 base from J, the junction contained 6 bases not matched to a gene. In germline, CDR1 is SGDLS, CDR2 YYNGEE. The CDR3 length is 15 residues.

This clone was recorded a few times. V usage is TRBV25-1 and J usage is TRBJ2-3; D possibly corresponds to TRBD2 (6 bases). V lost 6 bases and J 0 bases, leaving 16 bases between the germline ends. Germline CDR1 reads MGHDK; CDR2 reads SYGVNS. The CDR3 runs 16 residues. CDR3 bases: TGTGCCAGCAGGCCTCCGGACGGGACTAGCACAGATACGCAGTATTTT. Translation gives CASRPPDGTSTDTQYF.

This CDR3 reads CASSQDDGRQGRGYTF. DNA for the CDR3: TGCGCCAGCAGCCAAGATGATGGGAGACAGGGGCGCGGCTACACCTTC. This sequence joins TRBV4-1 and TRBJ1-2, with 8 bases matching TRBD1. The germline CDR1 and CDR2 sequences are MGHRA and YSYEKL. With V trimmed by 0 bases and J by 8 bases, 11 bases remained unmatched. This CDR3 has 16 amino acids.

The V call is TRBV4-1, the J call TRBJ2-2; D may be TRBD2 (5 bases). The CDR3 covers 15 residues. V was clipped by 2 bases and J by 7 bases, with 14 bases between them. Per the germline V gene, CDR1 is MGHRA and CDR2 is YSYEKL. This chain's CDR3 is CASSQLGIGNGELFF. CDR3 sequence (DNA): TGCGCCAGCAGCCAATTAGGAATCGGGAACGGGGAGCTGTTTTTT.

The J gene is TRBJ1-1, the V gene TRBV10-3; D is ambiguous. Trimming cost V 4 bases and J 1 base, with 13 bases left between them. The germline CDR1 and CDR2 sequences are ENHRY and SYGVKD. The CDR3 covers 15 residues. The CDR3 DNA follows: TGTGCCATCAGTGTATCAGGCCCCGGGAACACTGAAGCTTTCTTT. Protein product: CAISVSGPGNTEAFF.

The chain is built from TRBV5-4 and TRBJ2-3; 10 bases agree with TRBD1. The CDR3 is 15 amino acids. The V segment lost 0 bases and the J segment 5 bases; nucleotides outside the gene matches: 3. Looked up from germline, CDR1 is SGHNT and CDR2 is YYREEE (reference sequence). Here the CDR3 DNA reads TGTGCCAGCAGCTTGGGACAGGGGGCTATAGATACGCAGTATTTT. Its translation: CASSLGQGAIDTQYF.

The V call is TRBV27, the J call TRBJ1-1; D possibly corresponds to TRBD1 (6 bases). V was pared by 6 bases and J by 2 bases, with 13 bases between. This CDR3 is built from 14 residues. CDR1 and CDR2 from the germline V gene are MNHEY and SMNVEV (reference sequence). Written as DNA, the CDR3 is TGTGCCAGCAGACCCACAGGGTTTAACACTGAAGCTTTCTTT. It translates to CASRPTGFNTEAFF.

The genes are TRBV5-1 and TRBJ2-2; possible D gene TRBD2, 6 bases. The CDR3 consists of 16 residues. Trimming left V 1 base short and J 5 bases short, with 15 bases between. Per the germline V gene, CDR1 is SGHRS and CDR2 is YFSETQ. The CDR3 protein is CASSLRERQRTGELFF. Written as DNA, the CDR3 is TGCGCCAGCAGCTTGCGGGAGCGCCAGCGGACCGGGGAGCTGTTTTTT.